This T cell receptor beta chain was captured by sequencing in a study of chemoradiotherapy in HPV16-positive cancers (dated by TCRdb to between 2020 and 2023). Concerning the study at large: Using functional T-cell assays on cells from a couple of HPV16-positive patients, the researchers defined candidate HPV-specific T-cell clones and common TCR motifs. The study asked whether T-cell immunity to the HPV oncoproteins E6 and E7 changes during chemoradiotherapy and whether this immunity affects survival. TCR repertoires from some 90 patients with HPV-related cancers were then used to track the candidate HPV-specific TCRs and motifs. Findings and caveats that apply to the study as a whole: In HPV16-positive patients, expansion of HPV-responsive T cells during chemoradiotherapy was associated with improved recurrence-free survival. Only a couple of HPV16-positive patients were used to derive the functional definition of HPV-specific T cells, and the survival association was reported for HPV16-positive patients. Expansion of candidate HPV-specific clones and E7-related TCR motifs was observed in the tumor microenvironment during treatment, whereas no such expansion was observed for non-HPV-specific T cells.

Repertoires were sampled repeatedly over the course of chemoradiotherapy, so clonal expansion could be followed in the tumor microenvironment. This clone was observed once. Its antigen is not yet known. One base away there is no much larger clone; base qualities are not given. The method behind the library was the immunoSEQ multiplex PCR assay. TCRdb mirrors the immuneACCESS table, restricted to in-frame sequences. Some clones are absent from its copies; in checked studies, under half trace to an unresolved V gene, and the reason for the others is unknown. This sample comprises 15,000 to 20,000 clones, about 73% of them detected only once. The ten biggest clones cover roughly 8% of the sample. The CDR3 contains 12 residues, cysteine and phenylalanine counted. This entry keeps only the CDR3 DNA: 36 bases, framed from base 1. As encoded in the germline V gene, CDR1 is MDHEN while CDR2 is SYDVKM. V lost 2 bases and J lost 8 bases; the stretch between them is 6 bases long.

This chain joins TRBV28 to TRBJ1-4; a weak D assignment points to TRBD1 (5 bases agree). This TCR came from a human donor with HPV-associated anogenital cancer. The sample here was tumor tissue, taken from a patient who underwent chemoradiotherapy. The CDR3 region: CASSLGGEKLFF. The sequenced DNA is TGTGCCAGCAGTTTAGGGGGGGAAAAACTGTTTTTT. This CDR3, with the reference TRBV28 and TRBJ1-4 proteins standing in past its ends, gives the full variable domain DVKVTQSSRYLVKRTGEKVFLECVQDMDHENMFWYRQDPGLGLRLIYFSYDVKMKEKGDIPEGYSVSREKKERFSLILESASTNQTSMYLCASSLGGEKLFFGSGTQLSVL.